This note documents a single T cell receptor beta chain sequence. What antigen it recognizes has not been identified. Base qualities are not recorded, but no much larger clone differs from it by a single base. The record originates from a study of T-cell memory formation after mild COVID-19 (dated by TCRdb to the early 2020s). Concerning the study at large: TCR sequence clusters from the two donors were largely donor specific. Longitudinal TCRalpha and TCRbeta repertoire sequencing tracked T-cell clones expanding and contracting after mild COVID-19 in a couple of donors. Two young, previously healthy adult volunteers, one female and one male, were included in the cohort.

The listed sequencing device is Illumina NovaSeq 6000. TCRalpha and TCRbeta cDNA libraries were built by 5'RACE with constant-segment primers, adding sample barcodes and unique molecular identifiers. RNA was extracted from every sample with Trizol reagent. Amplification of the libraries took two PCR steps, and the second step added a second sample barcode plus Illumina TruSeq adapters. Sequencing of the libraries was done on an Illumina NovaSeq, producing 2 x 150 bp paired-end reads. The paper's data handling went like this. With migec v1.2.7, reads were demultiplexed and then collapsed into UMI-guided consensus sequences. Using mixcr v2.1.11, the UMI consensuses were aligned to TRA and TRB V and J templates and assembled into clonotypes. A clonotype was counted as expanded or contracted only when both edgeR and NoisET called the clonotype significant, with the noise models trained on biological replicates. For edgeR calls, the thresholds were a false discovery rate-adjusted p below 0.01 and a log2 fold-change of 1. As an exploratory analysis of dynamics, max-normalized trajectories of the 1000 most abundant clonotypes were examined by PCA with hierarchical clustering. The CD4 or CD8 phenotype of responding clones was assigned using the separately sequenced CD4+ and CD8+ repertoires. In-frame beta chains were kept once TCRdb had trimmed the public reads at Q25 with fastp and called clones with MiXCR. Under each unique CDR3 protein, matching rows form one entry showing the most common genes and DNA. V and J calls and clone size were set by TCRdb, not the authors. The sample includes approximately 500,000 distinct CDR3 sequences, with 25% observed a single time. The biggest ten clones account for roughly an eighth of the sample.

The paper's findings and limits, for the study overall: Only a couple of mild cases were covered by the study, and larger cohorts that include severe cases with pre-infection samples were considered necessary. Contracting CD4+ clones were located mainly in the CM and EM memory subsets, whereas CD8+ clones were found to be enriched in EMRA. Clones that contracted from day 15 to 85 showed balanced CD4/CD8 phenotypes, whereas a second wave of clones that expanded from day 15 to 37 leaned towards CD4+. SARS-CoV-2 specificity of the second-wave clones peaking on day 37 was not confirmed. Some responding clones were detected in pre-infection memory, which suggested that pre-existing cross-reactive memory T cells had joined the SARS-CoV-2 response.

PBMCs were isolated by Ficoll-Paque density gradient centrifugation. Spanning cysteine to phenylalanine, the CDR3 consists of 15 amino acids. CDR3 DNA is the only sequence kept; it has 45 bases, read in frame from the first base. V has 4 bases trimmed and J has 2 bases trimmed; junction bases matching no gene number 9. The germline V gene yields SQVTM for CDR1 and ANQGSEA for CDR2. The rearrangement joined TRBV29-1 to TRBJ2-3, and TRBD2 aligns with 7 junction nucleotides. Sequencing was performed on PBMCs or a T cell subset sorted from them (not recorded which). This TCR derives from an adult woman who had mild COVID-19 (a few samples of this study predate the infection). The sample titles of this study are shuffled in the database, so cell type and time point are left out; the donor was told from shared clones. Here is the DNA: TGCAGCGTTGTCCGGGCTAGCGGTAACACAGATACGCAGTATTTT. Its translation is CSVVRASGNTDTQYF.